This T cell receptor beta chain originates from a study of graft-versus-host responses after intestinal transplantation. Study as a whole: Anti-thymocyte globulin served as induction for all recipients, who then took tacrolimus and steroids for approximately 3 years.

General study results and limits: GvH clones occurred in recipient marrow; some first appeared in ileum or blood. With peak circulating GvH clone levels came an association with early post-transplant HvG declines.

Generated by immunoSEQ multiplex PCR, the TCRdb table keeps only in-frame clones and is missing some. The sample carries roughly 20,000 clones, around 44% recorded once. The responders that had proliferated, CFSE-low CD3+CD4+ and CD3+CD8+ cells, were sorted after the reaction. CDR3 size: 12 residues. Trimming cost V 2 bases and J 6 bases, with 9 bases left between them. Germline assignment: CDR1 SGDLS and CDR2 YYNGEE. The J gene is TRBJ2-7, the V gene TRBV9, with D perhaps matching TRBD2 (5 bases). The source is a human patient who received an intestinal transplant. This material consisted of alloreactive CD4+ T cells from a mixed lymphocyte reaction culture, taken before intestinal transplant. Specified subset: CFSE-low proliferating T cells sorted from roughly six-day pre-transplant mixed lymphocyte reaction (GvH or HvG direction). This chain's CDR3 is CASSVGVGEQYF. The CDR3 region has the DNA TGTGCCAGCAGCGTGGGAGTTGGCGAGCAGTACTTC. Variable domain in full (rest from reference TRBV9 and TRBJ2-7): DSGVTQTPKHLITATGQRVTLRCSPRSGDLSVYWYQQSLDQGLQFLIQYYNGEERAKGNILERFSAQQFPDLHSELNLSSLELGDSALYFCASSVGVGEQYFGPGTRLTVT.